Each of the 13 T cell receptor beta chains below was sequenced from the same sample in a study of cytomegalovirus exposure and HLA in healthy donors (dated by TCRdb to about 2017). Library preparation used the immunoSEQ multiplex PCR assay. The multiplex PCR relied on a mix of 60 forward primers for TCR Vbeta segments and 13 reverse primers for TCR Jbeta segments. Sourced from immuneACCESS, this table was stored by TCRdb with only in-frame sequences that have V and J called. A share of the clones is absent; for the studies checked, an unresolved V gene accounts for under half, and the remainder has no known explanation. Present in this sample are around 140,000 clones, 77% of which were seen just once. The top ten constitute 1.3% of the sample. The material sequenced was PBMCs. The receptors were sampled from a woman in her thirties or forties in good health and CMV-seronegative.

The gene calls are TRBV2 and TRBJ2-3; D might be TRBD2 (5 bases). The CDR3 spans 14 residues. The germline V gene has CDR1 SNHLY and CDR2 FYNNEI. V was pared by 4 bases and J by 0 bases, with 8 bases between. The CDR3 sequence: CASSGGLSTDTQYF. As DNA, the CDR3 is TGTGCCAGCAGTGGCGGGCTTAGCACAGATACGCAGTATTTT.

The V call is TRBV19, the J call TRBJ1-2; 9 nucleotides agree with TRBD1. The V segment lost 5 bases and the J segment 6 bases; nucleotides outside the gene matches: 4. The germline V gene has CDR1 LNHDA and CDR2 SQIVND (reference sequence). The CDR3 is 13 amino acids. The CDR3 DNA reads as TGTGCCAGTAGTCCCCGGGACAGGGATGGCTACACCTTC. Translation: CASSPRDRDGYTF.

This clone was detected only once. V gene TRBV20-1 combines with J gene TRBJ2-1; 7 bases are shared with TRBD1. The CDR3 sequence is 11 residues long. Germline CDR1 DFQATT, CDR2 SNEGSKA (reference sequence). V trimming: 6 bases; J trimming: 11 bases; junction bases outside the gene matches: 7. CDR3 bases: TGCAGTGCCCCCACAGGGGTTAAGCAGTTCTTC. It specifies CSAPTGVKQFF.

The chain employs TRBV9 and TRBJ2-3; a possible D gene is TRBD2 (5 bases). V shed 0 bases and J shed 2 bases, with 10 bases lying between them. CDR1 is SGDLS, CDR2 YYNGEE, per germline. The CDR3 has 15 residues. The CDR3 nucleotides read TGTGCCAGCAGCGTAGAGAGCGGCTACACAGATACGCAGTATTTT. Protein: CASSVESGYTDTQYF.

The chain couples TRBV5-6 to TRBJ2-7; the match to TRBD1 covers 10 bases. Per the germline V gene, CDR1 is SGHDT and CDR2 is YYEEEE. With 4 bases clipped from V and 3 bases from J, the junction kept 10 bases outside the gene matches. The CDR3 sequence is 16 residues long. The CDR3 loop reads CASSTTGQGVLYEQYF. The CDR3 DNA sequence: TGTGCCAGCAGCACCACAGGACAGGGGGTACTCTACGAGCAGTACTTC.

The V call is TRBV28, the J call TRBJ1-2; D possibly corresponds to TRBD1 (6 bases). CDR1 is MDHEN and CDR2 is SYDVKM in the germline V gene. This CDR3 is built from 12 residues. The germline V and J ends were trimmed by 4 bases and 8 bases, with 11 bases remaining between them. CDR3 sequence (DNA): TGTGCCAGCAGTTCCCAGGGGTCCGGCTACACCTTC. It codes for CASSSQGSGYTF.

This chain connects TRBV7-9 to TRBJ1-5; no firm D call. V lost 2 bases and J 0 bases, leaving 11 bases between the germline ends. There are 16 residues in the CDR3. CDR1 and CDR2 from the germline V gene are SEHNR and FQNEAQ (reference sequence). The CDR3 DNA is TGTGCCAGCAGCTTATGTCAGAAGTATAGCAATCAGCCCCAGCATTTT. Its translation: CASSLCQKYSNQPQHF. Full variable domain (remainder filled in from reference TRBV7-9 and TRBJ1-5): DTGVSQNPRHKITKRGQNVTFRCDPISEHNRLYWYRQTLGQGPEFLTYFQNEAQLEKSRLLSDRFSAERPKGSFSTLEIQRTEQGDSAMYLCASSLCQKYSNQPQHFGDGTRLSIL.

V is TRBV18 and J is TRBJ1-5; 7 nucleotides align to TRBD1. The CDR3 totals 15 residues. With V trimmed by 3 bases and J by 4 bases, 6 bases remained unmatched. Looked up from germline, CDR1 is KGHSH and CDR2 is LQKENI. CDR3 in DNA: TGTGCCAGCTCACCGGGAACAGGGGAAAATCAGCCCCAGCATTTT. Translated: CASSPGTGENQPQHF. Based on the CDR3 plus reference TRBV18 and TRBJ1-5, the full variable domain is NAGVMQNPRHLVRRRGQEARLRCSPMKGHSHVYWYRQLPEEGLKFMVYLQKENIIDESGMPKERFSAEFPKEGPSILRIQQVVRGDSAAYFCASSPGTGENQPQHFGDGTRLSIL.

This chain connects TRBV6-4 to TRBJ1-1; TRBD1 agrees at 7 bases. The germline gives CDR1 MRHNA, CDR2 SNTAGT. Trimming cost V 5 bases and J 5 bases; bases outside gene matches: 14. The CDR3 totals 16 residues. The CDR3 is CASSRSIGGGGTEAFF. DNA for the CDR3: TGTGCCAGCAGTCGGAGTATAGGGGGCGGTGGGACTGAAGCTTTCTTT.

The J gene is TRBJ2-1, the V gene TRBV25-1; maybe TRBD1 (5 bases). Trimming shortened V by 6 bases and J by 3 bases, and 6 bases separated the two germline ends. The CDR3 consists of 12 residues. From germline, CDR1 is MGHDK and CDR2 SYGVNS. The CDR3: CASRQGYNEQFF. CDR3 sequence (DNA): TGTGCCAGCAGGCAGGGCTACAATGAGCAGTTCTTC.

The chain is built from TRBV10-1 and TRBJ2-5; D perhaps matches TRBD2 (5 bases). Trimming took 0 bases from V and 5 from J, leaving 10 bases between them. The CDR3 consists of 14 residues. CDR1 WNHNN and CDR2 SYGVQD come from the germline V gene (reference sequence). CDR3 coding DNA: TGCGCCAGCAGTGAGTCGAGTGGGGAGGAGACCCAGTACTTC. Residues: CASSESSGEETQYF.

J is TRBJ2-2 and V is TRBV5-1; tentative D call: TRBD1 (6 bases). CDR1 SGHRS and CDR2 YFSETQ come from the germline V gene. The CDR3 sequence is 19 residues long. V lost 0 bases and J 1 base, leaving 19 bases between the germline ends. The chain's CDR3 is CASSLEALDSRLNTGELFF. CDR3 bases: TGCGCCAGCAGCTTGGAAGCGTTGGACAGCCGCTTGAACACCGGGGAGCTGTTTTTT.

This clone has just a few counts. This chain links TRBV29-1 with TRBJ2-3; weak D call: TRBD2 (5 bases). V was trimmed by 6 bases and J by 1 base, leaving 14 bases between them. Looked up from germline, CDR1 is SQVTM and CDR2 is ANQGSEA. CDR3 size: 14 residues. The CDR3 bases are TGCAGCGTCGCCGGACTGTCTGGCACAGATACGCAGTATTTT. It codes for CSVAGLSGTDTQYF.